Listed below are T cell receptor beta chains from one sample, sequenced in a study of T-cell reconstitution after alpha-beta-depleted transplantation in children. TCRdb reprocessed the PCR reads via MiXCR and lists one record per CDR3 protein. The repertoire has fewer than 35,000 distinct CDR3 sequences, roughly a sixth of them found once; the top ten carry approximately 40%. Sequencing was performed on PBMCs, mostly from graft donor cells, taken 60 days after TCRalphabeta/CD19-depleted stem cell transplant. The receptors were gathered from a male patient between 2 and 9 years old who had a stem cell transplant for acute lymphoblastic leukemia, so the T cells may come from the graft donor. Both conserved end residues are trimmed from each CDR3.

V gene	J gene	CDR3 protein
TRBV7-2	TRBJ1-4	ASSYAGGREKLF
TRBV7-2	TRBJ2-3	ASSDRGSTDTQY
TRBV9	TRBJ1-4	ASSARQGALEKLF
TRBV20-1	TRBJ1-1	SADDRGQTEAF
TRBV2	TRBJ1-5	ASSESRDQPQH
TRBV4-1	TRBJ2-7	ASSQGSEQY
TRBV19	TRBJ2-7	ASRTSGTYEQY
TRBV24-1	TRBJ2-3	ATSELMGGPDTQY
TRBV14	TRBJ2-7	ASSQGDRREQY
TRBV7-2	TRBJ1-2	ASSPAGALGGYT
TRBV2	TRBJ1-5	ASSLQSNQPQH
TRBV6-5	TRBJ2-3	ASSSGLAGGPTDTQY
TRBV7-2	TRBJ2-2	ASTLTGEYTGELF